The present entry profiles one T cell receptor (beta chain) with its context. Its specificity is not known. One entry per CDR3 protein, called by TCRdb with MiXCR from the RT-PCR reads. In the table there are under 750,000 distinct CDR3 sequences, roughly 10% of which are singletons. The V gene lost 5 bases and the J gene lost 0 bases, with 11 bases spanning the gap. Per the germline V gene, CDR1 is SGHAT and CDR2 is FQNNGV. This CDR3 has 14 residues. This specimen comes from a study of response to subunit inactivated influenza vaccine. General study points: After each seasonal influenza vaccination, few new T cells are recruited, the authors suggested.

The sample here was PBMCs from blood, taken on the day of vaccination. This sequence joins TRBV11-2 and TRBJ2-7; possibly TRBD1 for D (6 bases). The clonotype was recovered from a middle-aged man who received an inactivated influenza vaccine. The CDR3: CASSRRDISYEQYF. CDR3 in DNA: TGTGCCAGCAGCCGCCGGGACATCTCCTACGAGCAGTACTTC.